These T cell receptor beta chains were read from a single sample in a study of PD-L1 blockade in urothelial cancer. Only in-frame clones appear in the TCRdb table, and some are missing; sequencing was by immunoSEQ multiplex PCR. The data hold about 72,000 clones, with approximately 83% observed a single time. This specimen was PBMCs, taken around atezolizumab (anti-PD-L1) treatment. All receptors derive from a man aged 55-75 years with urothelial cancer. The CDR3 runs from the conserved cysteine through the conserved F or W. The D gene is left open where the match is weak. Clone size, where shown, is once, few, many, or a class for clones that have expanded.

j_gene	abundance	d_gene	v_gene	CDR3nt	CDR3aa
TRBJ2-2	NA	NA	TRBV2	TGTGCCAGCAGTGAAGGTCAGGCCTACACCGGGGAGCTGTTTTTT	CASSEGQAYTGELFF
TRBJ1-2	NA	NA	TRBV20-1	TGCAGTGCTAGCGCCGGGAGCGGCTACACCTTC	CSASAGSGYTF
TRBJ1-1	NA	TRBD1	TRBV5-6	TGTGCCAGCAGCTTCGGCACCGGGACAGGGATCTACACTGAAGCTTTCTTT	CASSFGTGTGIYTEAFF
TRBJ2-5	NA	TRBD2	TRBV7-2	TGTGCCAGCAGCTTAGGTTTAGCGGGGGGGTTGGAGACCCAGTACTTC	CASSLGLAGGLETQYF
TRBJ2-7	NA	NA	TRBV18	TGTGCCAGCTCACCTTCCCTGGGGGGGCAGGACGAGCAGTACTTC	CASSPSLGGQDEQYF
TRBJ2-1	few	TRBD1	TRBV6-5	TGTGCCAGCAGTTACTCTCGGGACAGGTGGAATGAGCAGTTCTTC	CASSYSRDRWNEQFF
TRBJ2-6	NA	NA	TRBV5-1	TGCGCCAGCAGCCTTACAGGGACCTCTGGGGCCAACGTCCTGACTTTC	CASSLTGTSGANVLTF
TRBJ2-7	NA	TRBD1	TRBV14	TGTGCCAGCAGCCAAAGCATGACAGGGGGATACGAGCAGTACTTC	CASSQSMTGGYEQYF
TRBJ2-5	NA	TRBD1	TRBV27	TGTGCCAGCAGTTTACAGGGGGATTTTAAAGAGACCCAGTACTTC	CASSLQGDFKETQYF
TRBJ2-2	NA	TRBD2	TRBV5-3	TGTGCCAGAAGCGCTGCTAGCGGCCCATGGACCGGGGAGCTGTTTTTT	CARSAASGPWTGELFF
TRBJ2-7	NA	NA	TRBV11-3	TGTGCCAGCAGCCCTACTAGGAGCTCCTACGAGCAGTACTTC	CASSPTRSSYEQYF
TRBJ2-4	NA	NA	TRBV29-1	TGCAGCGTCAGTATAGCCAAAAACATTCAGTACTTC	CSVSIAKNIQYF
TRBJ1-1	NA	NA	TRBV9	TGTGCCAGCAGCGTAGAGGAGAGGAACACTGAAGCTTTCTTT	CASSVEERNTEAFF
TRBJ1-2	NA	NA	TRBV19	TGTGCCAGTAGTATAGATCCGGCCACTACTAACTATGGCTACACCTTC	CASSIDPATTNYGYTF
TRBJ1-1	NA	TRBD1	TRBV29-1	TGCAGCGTTGAAGATCTAGCCGAGACAGGGGGCTTCGAAGCTTTCTTT	CSVEDLAETGGFEAFF
TRBJ2-7	NA	NA	TRBV5-6	TGTGCCAGCAGCTTATCGGGGGTGTCCTACGAGCAGTACTTC	CASSLSGVSYEQYF
TRBJ1-1	NA	NA	TRBV14	TGTGCCAGCAGCCAAACTCGGCAGGCGAACACTGAAGCTTTCTTT	CASSQTRQANTEAFF
TRBJ1-1	NA	NA	TRBV20-1	TGCAGTGCTAAGTCCGGGGAAGCTTTCTTT	CSAKSGEAFF
TRBJ2-7	NA	TRBD1	TRBV5-1	TGCGCCAGCACCGGGACAGGGGGCAGAGCCGAGCAGTACTTC	CASTGTGGRAEQYF
TRBJ2-3	NA	TRBD2	TRBV6-1	TGTGCCAGCAGTGAAACTAGCGGGGGGGCTTATGGTATCGATACGCAGTATTTT	CASSETSGGAYGIDTQYF
TRBJ2-2	medium-sized	TRBD2	TRBV14	TGTGCCAGCAGCAAAGATACTAGCGGCGGGGAGCTGTTTTTT	CASSKDTSGGELFF
TRBJ2-7	NA	TRBD2	TRBV28	TGTGCCAGCAGATCGCCGACGGGACTAGCGGTTTACGAGCAGTACTTC	CASRSPTGLAVYEQYF
TRBJ1-2	NA	NA	TRBV7-9	TGTGCCAGCAGCGAGGCGACAGACCACTATGGCTACACCTTC	CASSEATDHYGYTF
TRBJ2-5	NA	TRBD2	TRBV11-2	TGTGCCAGCAGCTTAGGGACTAGCGGGGGGGCGGGGACCCAGTACTTC	CASSLGTSGGAGTQYF
TRBJ1-2	NA	TRBD1	TRBV11-3	TGTGCCAGCAGAATAGACCGCGGGACAGGGAGGGTTCGCTACTATGGCTACACCTTC	CASRIDRGTGRVRYYGYTF
TRBJ2-7	NA	TRBD1	TRBV6-4	TGTGCCAGCAGGCCGGGACAGCCCGATTCGTGGGGCGAGCAGTACTTC	CASRPGQPDSWGEQYF
TRBJ1-1	NA	TRBD1	TRBV5-1	TGCGCCAGCAGCCGGGACGACAGGGGGCAGGGCACTGAAGCTTTCTTT	CASSRDDRGQGTEAFF
TRBJ1-1	NA	NA	TRBV5-8	TGTGCCAGCAGCTTGAAAGGAGTACGGGGTAAAGCTTTCTTT	CASSLKGVRGKAFF
TRBJ2-6	NA	NA	TRBV5-4	TGTGCCAGCAGCTTGACAGGATGGGCCAACGTCCTGACTTTC	CASSLTGWANVLTF
TRBJ2-1	once	NA	TRBV4-2	TGTGCCAGCAGCCAGGGGAGGACGGGGTATGAGCAGTTCTTC	CASSQGRTGYEQFF
TRBJ2-7	NA	NA	TRBV15	TGTGCCACCAGCAGAGATAGTTTCTACGAGCAGTACTTC	CATSRDSFYEQYF
TRBJ2-7	NA	TRBD1	TRBV6-5	TGTGCCAGCAGATACCTTGGGACAGGGCGCTACGAGCAGTACTTC	CASRYLGTGRYEQYF
TRBJ1-4	NA	TRBD1	TRBV28	TGTGCCAGCAGGACAGGGCCACCAACTAATGAAAAACTGTTTTTT	CASRTGPPTNEKLFF
TRBJ2-3	once	NA	TRBV5-6	TGTGCCAGCAGCGGACAGCGCACAGATACGCAGTATTTT	CASSGQRTDTQYF
TRBJ1-2	NA	NA	TRBV19	TGTGCCAGTAGTAGTGGGGGGTACTATGGCTACACCTTC	CASSSGGYYGYTF
TRBJ2-2	once	NA	TRBV5-4	TGTGCCAGCAGTCATGACAGCACCGGGGAGCTGTTTTTT	CASSHDSTGELFF
TRBJ1-5	NA	NA	TRBV7-9	TGTGCCAGCAGCTCGGACAGCTACAATCAGCCCCAGCATTTT	CASSSDSYNQPQHF
TRBJ2-2	NA	NA	TRBV27	TGTGCCAGCAGTACAGGGATGAGGGGGTTCACCGGGGAGCTGTTTTTT	CASSTGMRGFTGELFF
TRBJ2-3	NA	TRBD2	TRBV5-1	TGCGCCAGCAGCACCGGGGGTAGCGGGGGGGCCGCAGATACGCAGTATTTT	CASSTGGSGGAADTQYF
TRBJ2-3	NA	TRBD2	TRBV9	TGTGCCAGCAGCCCTAGCCTTAGCGGGGGGGCCTACCTCACAGATACGCAGTATTTT	CASSPSLSGGAYLTDTQYF
TRBJ2-2	NA	TRBD2	TRBV2	TGTGCCAGCAGTTTAATAGCGGGGAGTGGCACCGGGGAGCTGTTTTTT	CASSLIAGSGTGELFF
TRBJ1-3	NA	NA	TRBV5-4	TGTGCCAGCAGCTTGGCAGGTATCTCTGGAAACACCATATATTTT	CASSLAGISGNTIYF
TRBJ1-1	NA	NA	TRBV4-2	TGTGCCAGCAGCCAAGATTCAGGGGTCCCTTCTGAAGCTTTCTTT	CASSQDSGVPSEAFF
TRBJ2-7	NA	TRBD2	TRBV11-3	TGTGCCAGCAGCTTGGGACTAACTAACTCCTACGAGCAGTACTTC	CASSLGLTNSYEQYF
TRBJ2-7	once	TRBD1	TRBV29-1	TGCAGCGACCGGGACAGGGGCCAGTACGAGCAGTACTTC	CSDRDRGQYEQYF
TRBJ2-7	NA	NA	TRBV4-1	TGCGCCAGCAGCCAATCTCGGACAACACCTTCCTACGAGCAGTACTTC	CASSQSRTTPSYEQYF
TRBJ2-3	NA	TRBD1	TRBV5-5	TGTGCCAGCAGCTTGGGACAGGGGGCCTACACAGATACGCAGTATTTT	CASSLGQGAYTDTQYF